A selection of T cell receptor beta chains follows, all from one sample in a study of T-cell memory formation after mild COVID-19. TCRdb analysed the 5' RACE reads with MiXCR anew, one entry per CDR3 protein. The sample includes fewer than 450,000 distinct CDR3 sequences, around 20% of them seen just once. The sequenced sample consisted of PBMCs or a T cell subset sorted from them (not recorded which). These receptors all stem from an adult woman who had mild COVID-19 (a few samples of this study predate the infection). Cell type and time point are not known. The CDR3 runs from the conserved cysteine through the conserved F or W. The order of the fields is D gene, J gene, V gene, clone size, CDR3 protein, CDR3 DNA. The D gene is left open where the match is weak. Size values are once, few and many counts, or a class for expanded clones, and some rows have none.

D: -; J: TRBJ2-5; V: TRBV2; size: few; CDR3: CASSPTLARVTQYF; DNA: TGTGCCAGCAGCCCTACCCTAGCGAGGGTGACCCAGTACTTC
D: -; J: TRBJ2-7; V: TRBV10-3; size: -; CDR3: CAIMSDGYEQYF; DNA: TGTGCCATCATGTCCGACGGCTACGAGCAGTACTTC
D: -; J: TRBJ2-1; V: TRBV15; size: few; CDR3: CATSTLGEQFF; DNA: TGTGCCACCAGCACTCTAGGGGAGCAGTTCTTC
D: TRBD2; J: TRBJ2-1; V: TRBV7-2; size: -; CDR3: CASSTRLAVLYNEQFF; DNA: TGTGCCAGCAGCACAAGGCTAGCGGTCCTCTACAATGAGCAGTTCTTC
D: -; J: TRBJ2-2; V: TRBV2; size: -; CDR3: CASRGNTNTGELFF; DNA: TGTGCCAGCAGGGGGAACACGAACACCGGGGAGCTGTTTTTT
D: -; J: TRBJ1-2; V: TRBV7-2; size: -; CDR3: CASSVQGRNGYTF; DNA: TGTGCCAGCAGCGTACAGGGAAGGAATGGCTACACCTTC
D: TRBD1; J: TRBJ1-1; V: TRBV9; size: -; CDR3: CASSPRGGLRPEAFF; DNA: TGTGCCAGCAGCCCCAGGGGGGGGCTCCGGCCCGAAGCTTTCTTT
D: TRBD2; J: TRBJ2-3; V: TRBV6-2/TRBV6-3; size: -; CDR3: CASSYRTSGSSRARLGHTDTQYF; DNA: TGTGCCAGCAGTTACCGTACTAGCGGGAGCAGTAGAGCCCGATTGGGCCACACAGATACGCAGTATTTT
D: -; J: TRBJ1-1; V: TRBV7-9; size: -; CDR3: CASSLGLARTEAFF; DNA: TGTGCCAGCAGCCTCGGACTTGCGAGAACTGAAGCTTTCTTT
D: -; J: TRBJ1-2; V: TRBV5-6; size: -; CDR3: CASSLEGSYYGYTF; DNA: TGTGCCAGCAGCTTGGAGGGATCGTACTATGGCTACACCTTC
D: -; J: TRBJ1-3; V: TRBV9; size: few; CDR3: CASSLRGQPGGNTIYF; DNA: TGTGCCAGCAGCCTCCGGGGACAACCAGGGGGAAACACCATATATTTT
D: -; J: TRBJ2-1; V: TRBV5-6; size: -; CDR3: CASSLTGGSSNEQFF; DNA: TGTGCCAGCAGCTTGACAGGCGGGTCCTCCAATGAGCAGTTCTTC
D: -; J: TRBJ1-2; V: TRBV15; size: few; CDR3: CATSEGFGYTF; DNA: TGTGCCACCAGCGAGGGTTTCGGCTACACCTTC
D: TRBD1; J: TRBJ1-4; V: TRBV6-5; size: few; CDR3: CASSYSWTGDPLTPEKLFF; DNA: TGTGCCAGCAGTTACTCCTGGACAGGGGATCCTCTGACGCCGGAAAAACTGTTTTTT
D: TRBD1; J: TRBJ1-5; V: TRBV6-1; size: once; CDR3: CASSLLKRGGSGNQPQHF; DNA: TGTGCCAGCAGTCTCCTGAAACGAGGGGGCTCTGGCAATCAGCCCCAGCATTTT
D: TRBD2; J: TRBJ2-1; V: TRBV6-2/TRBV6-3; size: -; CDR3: CASGERGGLRNEQFF; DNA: TGTGCCAGCGGAGAGCGGGGGGGCCTTCGCAATGAGCAGTTCTTC
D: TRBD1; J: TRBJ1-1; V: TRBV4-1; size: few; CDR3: CASSEGQGRNTEAFF; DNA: TGCGCCAGCAGCGAAGGACAGGGAAGGAACACTGAAGCTTTCTTT
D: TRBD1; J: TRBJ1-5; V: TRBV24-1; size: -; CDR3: CATSDGPGQSYSNQPQHF; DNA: TGTGCCACCAGTGATGGACCGGGACAGAGTTATAGCAATCAGCCCCAGCATTTT
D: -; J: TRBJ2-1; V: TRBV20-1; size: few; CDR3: CSARSEARSYNEQFF; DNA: TGCAGTGCTAGATCCGAGGCTCGGTCCTACAATGAGCAGTTCTTC
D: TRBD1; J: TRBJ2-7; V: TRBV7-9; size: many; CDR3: CASSQTGSSYEQYF; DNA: TGTGCCAGCAGCCAGACAGGGTCCTCCTACGAGCAGTACTTC
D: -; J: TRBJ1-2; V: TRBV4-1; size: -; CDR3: CASSQDVVRRGHYGYTF; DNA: TGCGCCAGCAGCCAAGACGTTGTAAGGAGAGGCCACTATGGCTACACCTTC
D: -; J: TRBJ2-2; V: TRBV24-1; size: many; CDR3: CATSDFVASNTGELFF; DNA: TGTGCCACCAGTGATTTCGTTGCTTCGAACACCGGGGAGCTGTTTTTT
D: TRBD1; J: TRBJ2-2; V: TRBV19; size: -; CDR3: CASRLGTGGPGELFF; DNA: TGTGCCAGTAGATTAGGGACAGGGGGGCCCGGGGAGCTGTTTTTT
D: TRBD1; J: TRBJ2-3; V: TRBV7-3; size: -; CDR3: CASSSTQGPSTQYF; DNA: TGTGCCAGCAGCTCTACACAGGGGCCAAGTACGCAGTATTTT
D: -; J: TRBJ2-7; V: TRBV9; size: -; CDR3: CASSVGHEHYEQYF; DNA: TGTGCCAGCAGCGTAGGGCACGAACACTACGAGCAGTACTTC
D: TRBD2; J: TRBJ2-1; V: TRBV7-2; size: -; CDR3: CASTTTSGVDNEQFF; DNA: TGTGCCAGCACCACGACTAGCGGGGTTGACAATGAGCAGTTCTTC
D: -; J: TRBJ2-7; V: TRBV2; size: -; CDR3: CASKLRETYEQYF; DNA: TGTGCCAGCAAGTTACGGGAGACTTACGAGCAGTACTTC
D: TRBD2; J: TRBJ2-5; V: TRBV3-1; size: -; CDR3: CASSQPTSGVQETQYF; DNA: TGTGCCAGCAGCCAACCGACTAGCGGGGTCCAAGAGACCCAGTACTTC
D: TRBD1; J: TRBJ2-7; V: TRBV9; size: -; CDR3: CASSAGDSLGEQYF; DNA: TGTGCCAGCAGCGCCGGGGACAGCCTTGGGGAGCAGTACTTC
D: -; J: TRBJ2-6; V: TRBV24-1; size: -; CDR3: CAVRATSGANVLTF; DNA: TGTGCCGTCAGAGCAACGTCTGGGGCCAACGTCCTGACTTTC
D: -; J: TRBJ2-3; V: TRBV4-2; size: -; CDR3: CASSQERTDTQYF; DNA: TGTGCCAGCAGCCAAGAAAGAACAGATACGCAGTATTTT
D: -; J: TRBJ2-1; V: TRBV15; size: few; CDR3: CATSDGGYSYNEQFF; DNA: TGTGCCACCAGTGACGGGGGCTACTCCTACAATGAGCAGTTCTTC
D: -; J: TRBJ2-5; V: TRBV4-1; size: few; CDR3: CASSQALLRRGQETQYF; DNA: TGCGCCAGCAGCCAAGCCCTTTTGCGAAGAGGCCAAGAGACCCAGTACTTC
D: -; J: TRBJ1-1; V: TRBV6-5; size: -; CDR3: CATCGQLNTEAFF; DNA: TGTGCCACCTGTGGACAGTTAAACACTGAAGCTTTCTTT
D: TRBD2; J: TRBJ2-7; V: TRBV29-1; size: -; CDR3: CSVGTSGAYEQYF; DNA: TGCAGCGTTGGGACTAGCGGGGCCTACGAGCAGTACTTC
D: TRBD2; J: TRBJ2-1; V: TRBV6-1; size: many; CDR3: CASSEGTSGRFEQFF; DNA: TGTGCCAGCAGTGAAGGGACTAGCGGGAGATTTGAGCAGTTCTTC
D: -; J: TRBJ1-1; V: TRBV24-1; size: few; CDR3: CATSDLLGGQGEAFF; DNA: TGTGCCACCAGTGATTTGCTAGGGGGACAAGGTGAAGCTTTCTTT